This paragraph reports one T cell receptor (beta chain). The sorted Tregs were CD4+CD25+CD127-/low cells. The germline V gene encodes CDR1 MNHEY and CDR2 SVGEGT. V gave up 6 bases and J gave up 0 bases, with 9 bases separating them. The CDR3 consists of 15 residues. A single record per CDR3 protein comes from TCRdb applying MiXCR to the 5' RACE reads. There are thousands of distinct CDR3 sequences in the sample; 45% to 70% occur only once, and around 6.4% lies in the top ten. The gene calls are TRBV6-2 or TRBV6-3 and TRBJ2-6; D unclear. This TCR derives from a female donor with breast cancer. Material: Tregs sorted from a lymph node. The CDR3 is CASRHQYSGANVLTF. The DNA for the CDR3 is TGTGCCAGCAGGCATCAGTACTCTGGGGCCAACGTCCTGACTTTC.